The T cell receptor beta chain described here comes from a study of T cell changes during pregnancy in multiple sclerosis. Per the germline V gene, CDR1 is MNHNS and CDR2 is SASEGT. Trimming at V came to 4 bases and at J to 5 bases, leaving 8 bases not matched to a gene. This CDR3 region has 15 residues. Repertoires were generated with immunoSEQ multiplex PCR, while TCRdb's copy carries only in-frame clones and drops some. The sample has roughly 100,000 clones, 85% to 95% seen once; the top ten hold 1.6%. V gene TRBV6-1 combines with J gene TRBJ1-5; 7 bases line up with TRBD1. Sequencing used peripheral blood, obtained after pregnancy. The sequence was collected from a female donor with multiple sclerosis, enrolled in a pregnancy study. The CDR3 here is CASSVDRVGDQPQHF. DNA for the CDR3: TGTGCCAGCAGTGTCGACAGGGTAGGAGATCAGCCCCAGCATTTT.